Below are 30 T cell receptor beta chains sequenced from a single sample in a study of cytomegalovirus exposure and HLA in healthy donors. Assay used: immunoSEQ multiplex PCR; TCRdb lists only in-frame clones, some missing. The profile shows 250,000 to 400,000 clones, roughly 86% of them singletons. Specimen: PBMCs. The source of these receptors is a man younger than 45 in good health and CMV-seronegative.

The V and J genes are TRBV5-8 and TRBJ1-2; 8 bases align to TRBD1. Germline CDR1 reads SGHTS; CDR2 reads YDEGEE. This CDR3 has 17 amino acids. V shed 4 bases and J 0 bases; nucleotides not matched to a gene: 11. The CDR3 spells CASSRGQGPLSNYGYTF. The CDR3 bases are TGTGCCAGCAGCCGCGGACAGGGTCCCCTATCTAACTATGGCTACACCTTC.

The chain carries TRBV7-2 and TRBJ1-5, with 7 nucleotides matching TRBD1. CDR1 is SGHTA and CDR2 is FQGNSA in the germline V gene. V gave up 5 bases and J gave up 7 bases; unmatched junction bases: 11. The CDR3 runs to 15 residues. DNA for the CDR3: TGTGCCAGCAGCCCAAATCCTGACAGGGCACAGCCCCAGCATTTT. This translates into CASSPNPDRAQPQHF. The whole variable domain, filled in from reference TRBV7-2 and TRBJ1-5, reads GAGVSQSPSNKVTEKGKDVELRCDPISGHTALYWYRQSLGQGLEFLIYFQGNSAPDKSGLPSDRFSAERTGGSVSTLTIQRTQQEDSAVYLCASSPNPDRAQPQHFGDGTRLSIL.

The genes are TRBV6-1 and TRBJ1-5; 8 nucleotides align to TRBD1. The V and J ends lost 4 bases and 5 bases, in that order; junction bases with no gene match: 7. The CDR3 has 15 amino acids. CDR1 MNHNS and CDR2 SASEGT come from the germline V gene. CDR3 protein: CASSGRQGRDQPQHF. As DNA, the CDR3 is TGTGCCAGCAGTGGGCGACAGGGGCGGGATCAGCCCCAGCATTTT.

This clone was observed a handful of times. The chain couples TRBV7-9 to TRBJ1-2; D is ambiguous. The germline CDR1 and CDR2 sequences are SEHNR and FQNEAQ (reference sequence). The CDR3 runs 19 residues. Trimming stripped 4 bases from V and 2 bases from J, with 26 bases between. The CDR3 DNA is TGTGCCAGCAGCTCCCCCACGTCGAGGGAGGTGAGGAAGAACTATGGCTACACCTTC. Amino acid sequence: CASSSPTSREVRKNYGYTF.

The chain links TRBV28 to TRBJ2-7; D perhaps matches TRBD1 (6 bases). Germline CDR1 MDHEN, CDR2 SYDVKM. CDR3 size: 16 residues. The ends were cut back, 5 bases at V and 4 bases at J, with 21 bases in the middle. The DNA of the CDR3 is TGTGCCAGCAGTGCAGCAAGTCGGGCAGGGACATACGAGCAGTACTTC. Its protein is CASSAASRAGTYEQYF.

The chain recombines TRBV6-1 with TRBJ1-6, with a tentative D call TRBD1 (5 bases). The germline V and J ends were trimmed by 2 bases and 8 bases, with 16 bases remaining between them. The CDR3 is 16 amino acids. The germline V gene encodes CDR1 MNHNS and CDR2 SASEGT. The CDR3 spells CASSERGGARDSPLHF. The DNA for the CDR3 is TGTGCCAGCAGTGAAAGGGGCGGGGCGAGGGATTCACCCCTCCACTTT.

The rearrangement uses TRBV4-1 and TRBJ2-6, with 7 bases fitting TRBD1. The germline V gene has CDR1 MGHRA and CDR2 YSYEKL. The CDR3 length is 20 residues. V gave up 2 bases and J gave up 2 bases; unmatched junction bases: 15. Here the CDR3 DNA reads TGCGCCAGCAGCCAACACTCGACAGGGTTAGCCTCAGCTGGGGCCAACGTCCTGACTTTC. This translates into CASSQHSTGLASAGANVLTF.

The V call is TRBV9, the J call TRBJ2-1, with 9 nucleotides matching TRBD1. With 3 bases clipped from V and 3 bases from J, the junction kept 7 bases outside the gene matches. The germline CDR1 and CDR2 sequences are SGDLS and YYNGEE. The CDR3 consists of 16 residues. The CDR3 nucleotides are TGTGCCAGCAGCGCGCAGCCGGGACAGGGCTACAATGAGCAGTTCTTC. This codes for CASSAQPGQGYNEQFF.

CDR3 DNA sequence: TGTGCCAGCAGTTTATATCGGGGGGTTAATCAGCCCCAGCATTTT. Translating it yields CASSLYRGVNQPQHF. The chain carries TRBV27 and TRBJ1-5; possibly TRBD1 for D (5 bases). The CDR3 spans 15 residues. Germline V CDR1 and CDR2: MNHEY, SMNVEV (reference sequence). Trimming shortened V by 1 base and J by 4 bases, and 11 bases separated the two germline ends.

The rearrangement uses TRBV30 and TRBJ2-5, with TRBD1 identical over 7 bases. The CDR3 length is 13 residues. The V and J ends lost 3 bases and 2 bases, in that order; junction bases with no gene match: 3. From germline, CDR1 is GTSNPN and CDR2 SVGIG (reference sequence). This chain's CDR3 is CAWRGDRQETQYF. The CDR3 DNA is TGTGCCTGGAGAGGGGACAGACAAGAGACCCAGTACTTC.

The V and J genes are TRBV4-1 and TRBJ2-5, with TRBD2 as a possible D gene (5 bases). Looked up from germline, CDR1 is MGHRA and CDR2 is YSYEKL. The V gene lost 1 base and the J gene lost 4 bases, with 19 bases spanning the gap. There are 17 residues in the CDR3. CDR3 sequence: CASSQGRLLSRGETQYF. CDR3 nucleotides: TGCGCCAGCAGCCAAGGGCGGCTTCTCAGCCGGGGAGAGACCCAGTACTTC.

As regards this clone: Additional DNA sequences in this sample encode the identical CDR3. The V and J genes are TRBV15 and TRBJ2-1, with TRBD1 matching over 7 bases. Germline values: CDR1 LNHNV, CDR2 YYDKDF (reference sequence). The CDR3 totals 15 residues. Trimming took 3 bases from V and 0 from J; bases not matched to a gene: 2. The CDR3 sequence: CATSRDRSSYNEQFF. CDR3 DNA: TGTGCCACCAGCAGGGACAGGAGCTCCTACAATGAGCAGTTCTTC.

The chain employs TRBV4-1 and TRBJ2-7; TRBD1 matches at 11 bases. The V and J ends lost 3 bases and 2 bases, in that order; junction bases with no gene match: 6. The CDR3 has 16 amino acids. Germline V CDR1 and CDR2: MGHRA, YSYEKL. CDR3 loop: CASSQARDRGTYEQYF. CDR3 nucleotide sequence: TGCGCCAGCAGCCAGGCCCGGGACAGGGGGACCTACGAGCAGTACTTC.

The chain is built from TRBV20-1 and TRBJ1-1, with D possibly TRBD1 on 5 matching bases. Germline V gene data show CDR1 as DFQATT and CDR2 as SNEGSKA (reference sequence). V dropped 5 bases and J dropped 6 bases, with 7 bases sitting between them. This CDR3 is 10 amino acids long. CDR3: CSAVRAEAFF. CDR3 DNA: TGCAGTGCTGTCAGGGCTGAAGCTTTCTTT.

This clone has only a few counts. The V and J genes are TRBV7-2 and TRBJ2-1; weak D call: TRBD2 (6 bases). Trimming stripped 2 bases from V and 4 bases from J, with 9 bases between. In germline, CDR1 is SGHTA, CDR2 FQGNSA. The CDR3 length is 14 residues. For the CDR3, the DNA is TGTGCCAGCAGCTTATATGGGACTTACAATGAGCAGTTCTTC. Its translation: CASSLYGTYNEQFF.

This chain connects TRBV9 to TRBJ2-7; TRBD2 aligns across 13 bases. CDR3 length equals 16 residues. Germline V gene sequence: CDR1 SGDLS, CDR2 YYNGEE. With 4 bases clipped from V and 7 bases from J, the junction kept 11 bases outside the gene matches. The CDR3 reads CASSSRTSGGLEEQYF. Here the CDR3 DNA reads TGTGCCAGCAGCTCCCGGACTAGCGGGGGACTAGAAGAGCAGTACTTC.

The V and J genes are TRBV4-1 and TRBJ2-7; 8 nucleotides align to TRBD1. This CDR3 is 17 amino acids long. Looked up from germline, CDR1 is MGHRA and CDR2 is YSYEKL. V was clipped by 2 bases and J by 2 bases; unmatched bases: 11. CDR3 amino acids: CASSQTLGQDRTYEQYF. The CDR3 DNA reads TGCGCCAGCAGCCAAACACTGGGACAGGACAGAACCTACGAGCAGTACTTC.

This chain links TRBV9 with TRBJ1-2, with D perhaps TRBD1 (5 bases). CDR1 and CDR2 from the germline V gene are SGDLS and YYNGEE. CDR3 length: 12 residues. Trimming took 5 bases from V and 6 from J, leaving 11 bases between them. DNA of the CDR3: TGTGCCAGCAGGACAGCTTCTCATGGCTACACCTTC. It is translated as CASRTASHGYTF.

The chain combines TRBV10-3 with TRBJ1-6; D not resolved. V gave up 2 bases and J gave up 5 bases, with 7 bases separating them. The V gene's germline CDR1 is ENHRY and CDR2 SYGVKD. The CDR3 runs 14 residues. The CDR3 here is CAISEGGNNSPLHF. The DNA for the CDR3 is TGTGCCATCAGTGAGGGAGGGAATAATTCACCCCTCCACTTT.

The rearrangement joins TRBV18 to TRBJ1-1; D might be TRBD1 (6 bases). V was trimmed by 8 bases and J by 7 bases, leaving 14 bases between them. Germline V CDR1 and CDR2: KGHSH, LQKENI. This CDR3 spans 12 amino acids. The CDR3: CASALDRNEAFF. CDR3 coding DNA: TGTGCCAGCGCTCTCGACAGGAATGAAGCTTTCTTT.

This chain connects TRBV19 to TRBJ2-7, with 8 bases identical to TRBD1. The germline V gene encodes CDR1 LNHDA and CDR2 SQIVND (reference sequence). CDR3 length: 14 residues. Written as DNA, the CDR3 is TGTTCGACGAGGGCGGGACAGGCTCCCTACGAGCAGTACTTC. The encoded protein is CSTRAGQAPYEQYF.

The gene calls are TRBV30 and TRBJ1-2; unclear D gene. From germline, CDR1 is GTSNPN and CDR2 SVGIG (reference sequence). V lost 1 base and J lost 4, with 7 bases in between. The CDR3 covers 12 residues. CDR3 DNA: TGTGCCTGGAGTGAAGGAGCCTATGGCTACACCTTC. Translation gives CAWSEGAYGYTF. Variable domain in full (rest from reference TRBV30 and TRBJ1-2): SQTIHQWPATLVQPVGSPLSLECTVEGTSNPNLYWYRQAAGRGLQLLFYSVGIGQISSEVPQNLSASRPQDRQFILSSKKLLLSDSGFYLCAWSEGAYGYTFGSGTRLTVV.

The CDR3 sequence is CASSITGGGRYEQYF. The CDR3, as DNA: TGTGCCAGTAGTATAACGGGCGGGGGTAGATACGAGCAGTACTTC. The chain has TRBV19 and TRBJ2-7, with 7 bases identical to TRBD2. This CDR3 has 15 amino acids. Germline CDR1 reads LNHDA; CDR2 reads SQIVND (reference sequence). Unmatched junction bases numbered 8, after V lost 2 bases and J lost 4 bases.

The chain employs TRBV7-6 and TRBJ2-7, with 9 bases matching TRBD1. There are 16 residues in the CDR3. Germline values: CDR1 SGHVS, CDR2 FNYEAQ. V was pared by 1 base and J by 4 bases, with 8 bases of the junction left unmatched. The CDR3 reads CASSLGGGTGSYEQYF. The DNA of the CDR3 is TGTGCCAGCAGCTTAGGGGGCGGGACAGGGTCTTACGAGCAGTACTTC.

The chain joins TRBV9 to TRBJ2-5; possibly TRBD1 for D (6 bases). This CDR3 region has 15 residues. With 0 bases removed from V and 5 bases from J, the gap between germline ends came to 14 bases. The V gene's germline CDR1 is SGDLS and CDR2 YYNGEE. The CDR3 region has the DNA TGTGCCAGCAGCGTAGAGGGACAACCAAGGGAGACCCAGTACTTC. It specifies CASSVEGQPRETQYF.

CDR3 amino acids: CASSSMTGTDTQYF. The CDR3 DNA reads TGTGCCAGCAGCTCGATGACAGGCACAGATACGCAGTATTTT. The chain uses TRBV7-9 and TRBJ2-3; TRBD1 might be the D (5 bases). Looked up from germline, CDR1 is SEHNR and CDR2 is FQNEAQ (reference sequence). Trimming stripped 4 bases from V and 1 base from J, with 9 bases between. The CDR3 consists of 14 residues.

The rearrangement joins TRBV5-1 to TRBJ2-3; 9 positions agree with TRBD2. The CDR3 is made up of 18 amino acids. Germline-derived CDR1 and CDR2 are SGHRS and YFSETQ. V was clipped by 2 bases and J by 0 bases; unmatched bases: 10. CDR3 nucleotides: TGCGCCAGCAGCTTTACCGGGACTAGCTACTCTAGCACAGATACGCAGTATTTT. It specifies CASSFTGTSYSSTDTQYF.

This clone occurred once. This chain links TRBV5-6 with TRBJ1-2; tentative D call: TRBD1 (6 bases). The V end lost 4 bases, the J end lost 2 bases, and 9 bases lay between the germline ends. The length of the CDR3 is 13 residues. Germline CDR1 SGHDT, CDR2 YYEEEE. The CDR3 region has the DNA TGTGCCAGCAGCCAGGACAGAAACTATGGCTACACCTTC. Translating it yields CASSQDRNYGYTF.

This clone was detected only a few times. The V gene is TRBV2, the J gene TRBJ1-2; tentative D call: TRBD1 (5 bases). The germline CDR1 and CDR2 sequences are SNHLY and FYNNEI. This CDR3 has 14 residues. The ends were cut back, 4 bases at V and 4 bases at J, with 13 bases in the middle. The CDR3, as DNA: TGTGCCAGCAGTGCTACAGGAGACCTCTATGGCTACACCTTC. Protein sequence: CASSATGDLYGYTF.

V usage is TRBV6-1 and J usage is TRBJ2-5; no definite D call. CDR3 length equals 14 residues. Germline V gene lookup returns CDR1 MNHNS and CDR2 SASEGT. Trimming stripped 6 bases from V and 0 bases from J, with 11 bases between. The CDR3 sequence: CASRKSRYQETQYF. CDR3 DNA: TGTGCCAGCAGGAAAAGCCGGTACCAAGAGACCCAGTACTTC.